This T cell receptor beta chain was retrieved from a study of regulatory T cells in long-lasting Graves disease. Study-level points and caveats: Among samples with persistent disease, TRBV28, TRBJ1-2 and TRBJ2-5 were favored. Persistent Graves' patients showed less TCR diversity than newly diagnosed patients showed.

CDR1 is SEHNR and CDR2 is FQNEAQ in the germline V gene (reference sequence). This CDR3 region has 16 residues. V lost 2 bases to trimming and J lost 6 bases; unmatched junction nucleotides: 10. Arm-PCR of CDR3 regions and iRepertoire HTBI primers were the basis on which TCR beta libraries were built. TCRdb called the multiplex PCR reads again in MiXCR, with one record for every CDR3 protein. Of roughly 420,000 distinct CDR3 sequences listed, around a sixth are singletons. About this clonotype itself: The antigen is undetermined.

As to time point: newly diagnosed GD, antithyroid drugs for less than 3 months. From RNA extracted from PBMCs, the TCR library was made. Graves' disease diagnosis was established per American Thyroid Association guidelines. All patients originated from an endocrinology department located in Xi'an, China. This material consisted of peripheral blood mononuclear cells (PBMCs), taken at new diagnosis, from a patient treated with antithyroid drugs. The chain combines TRBV7-9 with TRBJ2-1; 7 nucleotides agree with TRBD2. This clonotype was sampled from a female donor with Graves disease. CDR3 nucleotide sequence: TGTGCCAGCAGCTTACTTAGTCGGGAGGCTGGCAATGAGCAGTTCTTC. Translating it yields CASSLLSREAGNEQFF. Looking up the rest from reference TRBV7-9 and TRBJ2-1 gives the full variable domain: DTGVSQNPRHKITKRGQNVTFRCDPISEHNRLYWYRQTLGQGPEFLTYFQNEAQLEKSRLLSDRFSAERPKGSFSTLEIQRTEQGDSAMYLCASSLLSREAGNEQFFGPGTRLTVL.